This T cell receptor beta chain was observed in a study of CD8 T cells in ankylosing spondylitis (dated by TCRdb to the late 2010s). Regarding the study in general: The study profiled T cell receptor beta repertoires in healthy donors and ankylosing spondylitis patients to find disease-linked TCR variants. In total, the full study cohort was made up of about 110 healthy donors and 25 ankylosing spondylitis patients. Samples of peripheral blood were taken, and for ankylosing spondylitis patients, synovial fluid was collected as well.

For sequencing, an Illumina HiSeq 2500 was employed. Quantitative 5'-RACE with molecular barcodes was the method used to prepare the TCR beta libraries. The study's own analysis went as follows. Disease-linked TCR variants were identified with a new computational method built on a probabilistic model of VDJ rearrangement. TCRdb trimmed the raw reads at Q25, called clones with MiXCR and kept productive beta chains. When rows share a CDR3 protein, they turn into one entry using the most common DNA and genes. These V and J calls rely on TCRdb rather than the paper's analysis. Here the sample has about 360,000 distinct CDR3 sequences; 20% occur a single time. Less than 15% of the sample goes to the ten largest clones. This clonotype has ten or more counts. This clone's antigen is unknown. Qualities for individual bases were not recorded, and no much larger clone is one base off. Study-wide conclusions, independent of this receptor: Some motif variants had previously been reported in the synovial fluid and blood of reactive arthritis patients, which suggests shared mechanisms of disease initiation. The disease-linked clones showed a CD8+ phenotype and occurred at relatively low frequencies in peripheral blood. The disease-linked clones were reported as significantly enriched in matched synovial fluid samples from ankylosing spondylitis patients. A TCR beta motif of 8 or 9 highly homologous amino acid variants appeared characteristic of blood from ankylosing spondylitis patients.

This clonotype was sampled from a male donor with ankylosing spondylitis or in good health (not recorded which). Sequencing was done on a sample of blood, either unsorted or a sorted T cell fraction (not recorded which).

In nucleotides, the sequence is TGTGCCAGCAGTTCTCAGGGGGAATTGTGGCAGTACTTC. Its protein reads: CASSSQGELWQYF. This receptor chain uses TRBV12-3 or TRBV12-4 and TRBJ2-7; TRBD1 agrees with 7 junctional bases. After removal of 4 bases from V and 9 bases from J, the junction retains 9 bases not matched to a gene. The CDR3, cysteine through phenylalanine, is 13 amino acids long. The DNA shown is the 39-base CDR3, in frame from base 1.